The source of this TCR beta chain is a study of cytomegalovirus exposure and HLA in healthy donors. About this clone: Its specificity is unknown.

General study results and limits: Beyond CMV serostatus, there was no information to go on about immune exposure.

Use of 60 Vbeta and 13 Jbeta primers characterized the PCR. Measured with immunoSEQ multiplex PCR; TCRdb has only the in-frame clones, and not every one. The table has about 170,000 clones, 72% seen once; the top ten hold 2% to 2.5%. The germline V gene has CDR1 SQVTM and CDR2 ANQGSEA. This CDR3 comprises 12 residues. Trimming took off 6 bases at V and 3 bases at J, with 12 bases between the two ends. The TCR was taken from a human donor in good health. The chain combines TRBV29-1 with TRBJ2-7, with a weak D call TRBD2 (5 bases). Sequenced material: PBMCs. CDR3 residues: CSVLGEFYEQYF. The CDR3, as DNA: TGCAGCGTCCTCGGGGAGTTCTACGAGCAGTACTTC.